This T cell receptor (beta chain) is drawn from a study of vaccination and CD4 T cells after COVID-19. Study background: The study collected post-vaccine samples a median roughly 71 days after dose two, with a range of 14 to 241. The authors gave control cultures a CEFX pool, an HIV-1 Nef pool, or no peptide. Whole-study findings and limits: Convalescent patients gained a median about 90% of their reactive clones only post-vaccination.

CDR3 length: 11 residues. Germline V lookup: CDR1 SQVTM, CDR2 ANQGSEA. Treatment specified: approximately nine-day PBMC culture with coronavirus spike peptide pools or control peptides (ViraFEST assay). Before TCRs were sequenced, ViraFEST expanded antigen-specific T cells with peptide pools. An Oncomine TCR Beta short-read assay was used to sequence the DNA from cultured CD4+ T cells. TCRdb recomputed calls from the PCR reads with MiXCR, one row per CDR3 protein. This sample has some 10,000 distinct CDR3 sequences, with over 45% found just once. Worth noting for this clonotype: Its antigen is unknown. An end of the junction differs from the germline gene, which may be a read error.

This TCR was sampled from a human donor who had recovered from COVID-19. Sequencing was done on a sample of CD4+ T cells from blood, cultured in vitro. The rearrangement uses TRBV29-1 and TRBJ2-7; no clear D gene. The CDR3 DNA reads TGCGGCGTTGTTTTGACCTACGAGCAGTACTTC. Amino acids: CGVVLTYEQYF.